This TCR beta chain was profiled in a study of memory CD4+ T cells and cytomegalovirus serostatus. Study at large: Healthy Belgian adult donors included about nine CMV-positive and some 24 CMV-negative people.

V dropped 1 base and J dropped 6; count of bases not matched to a gene: 2. The germline V gene encodes CDR1 SGHTS and CDR2 YDEGEE. The CDR3 spans 13 residues. The repertoire was sequenced with immunoSEQ multiplex PCR; TCRdb's copy has only in-frame clones and lacks some. Seen here are about 75,000 clones, around 82% observed once, and the top ten hold 2.5% to 3%. Single viable CD3+CD4+CD8-CD45RO+ cells were sorted as the memory CD4+ T cells. Positive selection with CD4 microbeads enriched total CD4+ T cells. The TCR was taken from an adult in good health and CMV-seropositive. Specimen: memory CD4+ T cells from blood. This chain uses TRBV5-8 with TRBJ2-3; TRBD1 agrees at 7 bases. Written as DNA, the CDR3 is TGTGCCAGCAGCTTGATGGACAGGGATACGCAGTATTTT. Encoded protein: CASSLMDRDTQYF. Full variable domain (remainder filled in from reference TRBV5-8 and TRBJ2-3): EAGVTQSPTHLIKTRGQQATLRCSPISGHTSVYWYQQALGLGLQFLLWYDEGEERNRGNFPPRFSGRQFPNYSSELNVNALELEDSALYLCASSLMDRDTQYFGPGTRLTVL.